One sample yielded the 2 T cell receptor beta chains listed below, sequenced in a study of shared clonotypes between healthy human individuals. The method was immunoSEQ multiplex PCR; TCRdb's version includes in-frame clones alone and lacks a portion of them. The table has over 2 million clones, 85% to 95% seen once. Sequenced sample: naive CD4+ T cells from PBMCs. Sample subset: CD45RA+ positively selected. Every receptor here comes from a man aged 18 to 29 in good health. Some clones in this sample may be carry-over from other donors' samples.

In DNA form, the CDR3 reads TGTGCCAGCAGTGATAGCGGGAGTCCAGATACGCAGTATTTT. Translated, it gives CASSDSGSPDTQYF. The chain uses TRBV6-4 and TRBJ2-3, with 9 nucleotides matching TRBD2. The CDR3 totals 14 residues. Per the germline V gene, CDR1 is MRHNA and CDR2 is SNTAGT. Unmatched junction bases numbered 2, after V lost 3 bases and J lost 4 bases.

V gene TRBV9 combines with J gene TRBJ2-3, with TRBD1 as a possible D gene (5 bases). Germline V gives CDR1 SGDLS, CDR2 YYNGEE. The CDR3 length is 12 residues. V was trimmed by 0 bases and J by 8 bases, leaving 7 bases between them. CDR3 sequence reads: CASSVEGATQYF. The CDR3 region has the DNA TGTGCCAGCAGCGTAGAAGGGGCTACGCAGTATTTT.